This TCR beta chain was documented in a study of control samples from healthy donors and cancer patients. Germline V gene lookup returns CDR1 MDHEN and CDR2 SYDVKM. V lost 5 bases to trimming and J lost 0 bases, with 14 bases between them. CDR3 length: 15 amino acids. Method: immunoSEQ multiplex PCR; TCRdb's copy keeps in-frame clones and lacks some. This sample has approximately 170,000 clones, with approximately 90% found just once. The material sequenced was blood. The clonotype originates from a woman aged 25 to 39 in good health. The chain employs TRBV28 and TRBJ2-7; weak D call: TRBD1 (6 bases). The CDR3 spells CASSQTGLSSYEQYF. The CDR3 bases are TGTGCCAGCAGTCAAACAGGGCTCAGCTCCTACGAGCAGTACTTC.